The 20 T cell receptor beta chains below were found in one sample sequenced in a study of OX40 agonist ivuxolimab in advanced cancers. TCRdb keeps only in-frame clones here, not all; method: immunoSEQ multiplex PCR. The data show around 44,000 clones, around 87% seen once. The source material was CD4+ or CD8+ T cells sorted from blood, sampled in a trial of the OX40 agonist ivuxolimab. The origin of the receptors is an adult with an advanced solid tumor such as melanoma, head and neck, liver or kidney cancer.

The chain uses TRBV19 and TRBJ2-3, with 7 positions matching TRBD2. The germline CDR1 and CDR2 sequences are LNHDA and SQIVND (reference sequence). V trimming: 1 base; J trimming: 4 bases; junction bases outside the gene matches: 2. CDR3 length: 14 amino acids. As DNA, the CDR3 is TGTGCCAGTAGTATAGGACTAGCTGCAGATACGCAGTATTTT. Its translation is CASSIGLAADTQYF.

This chain links TRBV7-2 with TRBJ1-2, with D maybe TRBD1 (5 bases). The CDR3 spans 12 residues. CDR1 SGHTA and CDR2 FQGNSA come from the germline V gene. Trimming shortened V by 4 bases and J by 7 bases, and 10 bases separated the two germline ends. CDR3 protein: CASSSYQGGYTF. CDR3 DNA sequence: TGTGCCAGCAGCTCGTATCAGGGTGGCTACACCTTC.

This chain uses TRBV28 with TRBJ2-5; perhaps TRBD2 as D (6 bases). This CDR3 contains 13 residues. Trimming pared 8 bases from V and 8 bases from J, leaving 18 bases between. Germline CDR1 reads MDHEN; CDR2 reads SYDVKM. In nucleotides, the CDR3 is TGTGCCAGCCTCCTGGGGGGTGCGGGAACCCAGTACTTC. Its translation is CASLLGGAGTQYF.

The chain has TRBV30 and TRBJ1-3; D uncertain. Germline CDR1 and CDR2: GTSNPN and SVGIG (reference sequence). Trimming took off 1 base at V and 3 bases at J, with 4 bases between the two ends. CDR3 size: 12 residues. The DNA of the CDR3 is TGTGCCTGGAGTGCGGTTGGAAACACCATATATTTT. This gives the protein CAWSAVGNTIYF.

This clone was detected a few times. The rearrangement uses TRBV11-2 and TRBJ1-1; no firm D call. With 0 bases removed from V and 3 bases from J, the gap between germline ends came to 5 bases. There are 13 residues in the CDR3. Germline V gene lookup returns CDR1 SGHAT and CDR2 FQNNGV. CDR3: CASSLERDTEAFF. The CDR3 region has the DNA TGTGCCAGCAGCTTAGAAAGAGACACTGAAGCTTTCTTT.

The J gene is TRBJ2-5, the V gene TRBV7-9; no reliable D call. Germline values: CDR1 SEHNR, CDR2 FQNEAQ (reference sequence). This CDR3 contains 14 residues. V was shortened by 5 bases and J by 0 bases, with 10 bases between the two germline ends. DNA for the CDR3: TGTGCCAGCAGCCTAACCCCGGACCAAGAGACCCAGTACTTC. Translation gives CASSLTPDQETQYF.

The DNA of the CDR3 is TGTGCCAGCAGTCCGACTAGCGGTTCCTACGAGCAGTACTTC. It encodes CASSPTSGSYEQYF. The genes are TRBV7-2 and TRBJ2-7, with 9 bases fitting TRBD2. Germline-derived CDR1 and CDR2 are SGHTA and FQGNSA. The CDR3 has 14 residues. The ends lost 6 bases at V and 1 base at J; junction bases unmatched: 4. The variable domain in full, with the rest retrieved from reference TRBV7-2 and TRBJ2-7, is GAGVSQSPSNKVTEKGKDVELRCDPISGHTALYWYRQSLGQGLEFLIYFQGNSAPDKSGLPSDRFSAERTGGSVSTLTIQRTQQEDSAVYLCASSPTSGSYEQYFGPGTRLTVT.

This clone appeared a single time. The rearrangement joins TRBV5-1 to TRBJ1-1; D is possibly TRBD1 (5 bases). Germline V gives CDR1 SGHRS, CDR2 YFSETQ. The CDR3 loop spans 16 amino acids. V was pared by 2 bases and J by 8 bases, with 22 bases between. The CDR3 here is CASSFTTGTTTREAFF. CDR3 bases: TGCGCCAGCAGCTTTACCACCGGGACGACTACGAGAGAAGCTTTCTTT.

This clone came up once. The CDR3 here is CATSRGRGSTDTQYF. The CDR3 DNA reads TGTGCCACCAGCAGGGGTCGGGGGAGCACAGATACGCAGTATTTT. The J gene is TRBJ2-3, the V gene TRBV15; maybe TRBD2 (6 bases). The CDR3 runs to 15 residues. Trimming shortened V by 3 bases and J by 0 bases, and 10 bases separated the two germline ends. CDR1 LNHNV and CDR2 YYDKDF come from the germline V gene (reference sequence).

The chain uses TRBV27 and TRBJ1-2; D perhaps matches TRBD1 (6 bases). V dropped 2 bases and J dropped 2 bases, with 9 bases sitting between them. CDR1 is MNHEY and CDR2 is SMNVEV in the germline V gene (reference sequence). The CDR3 has 14 amino acids. CDR3 sequence reads: CASSLQGPNYGYTF. The DNA of the CDR3 is TGTGCCAGCAGTTTACAGGGGCCCAACTATGGCTACACCTTC.

This sequence joins TRBV30 and TRBJ2-1, with D perhaps matching TRBD1 (5 bases). This CDR3 is 12 amino acids long. V lost 7 bases, J lost 2 bases, and 9 bases lay in between. Looked up from germline, CDR1 is GTSNPN and CDR2 is SVGIG (reference sequence). CDR3 region: CAFGRAYNEQFF. The CDR3, as DNA: TGTGCCTTCGGCAGGGCCTACAATGAGCAGTTCTTC.

This chain uses TRBV10-1 with TRBJ2-7; D is undetermined. The CDR3 is made up of 9 amino acids. V was pared by 6 bases and J by 3 bases, with 0 bases between. Germline CDR1 WNHNN, CDR2 SYGVQD (reference sequence). The CDR3 DNA reads as TGCGCCAGCAGCTACGAGCAGTACTTC. Amino acid sequence: CASSYEQYF.

This clone was seen a handful of times. V and J are TRBV5-1 and TRBJ1-1; tentatively, D is TRBD1 (5 bases). Trimming pared 4 bases from V and 1 base from J, leaving 17 bases between. Germline V lookup: CDR1 SGHRS, CDR2 YFSETQ. The CDR3 spans 16 residues. DNA for the CDR3: TGCGCCAGCAGCCCCCGGGGGGGAGAATGGAACACTGAAGCTTTCTTT. Protein: CASSPRGGEWNTEAFF.

The rearrangement joins TRBV5-1 to TRBJ1-2; the match to TRBD1 covers 9 bases. CDR1 is SGHRS, CDR2 YFSETQ, per germline. The CDR3 has 13 amino acids. The trim removed 3 bases at V and 5 bases at J, leaving 2 bases unmatched. The CDR3 spells CASSWDREYGYTF. CDR3 DNA: TGCGCCAGCAGCTGGGACAGGGAGTATGGCTACACCTTC.

The chain is built from TRBV4-1 and TRBJ2-2; the match to TRBD2 covers 15 bases. CDR3 size: 21 residues. The trim removed 0 bases at V and 4 bases at J, leaving 12 bases unmatched. Germline V lookup: CDR1 MGHRA, CDR2 YSYEKL. The CDR3 region has the DNA TGCGCCAGCAGCCAAGACGTAATGGGACTAGCGGGAGGATGGGGCACCGGGGAGCTGTTTTTT. Residues: CASSQDVMGLAGGWGTGELFF.

The rearrangement joins TRBV7-2 to TRBJ1-2; tentative D call: TRBD1 (5 bases). CDR3 size: 15 residues. CDR1 is SGHTA, CDR2 FQGNSA, per germline. V lost 1 base to trimming and J lost 6 bases, with 15 bases between them. The CDR3 protein is CASSLEKGRGNGYTF. The CDR3 coding sequence is TGTGCCAGCAGCTTAGAAAAGGGACGTGGGAATGGCTACACCTTC.

The gene calls are TRBV4-3 and TRBJ1-2; possible D gene TRBD1, 6 bases. The CDR3 has 16 residues. Trimming removed 1 base from V and 2 bases from J, with 14 bases in between. Per the germline V gene, CDR1 is LGHNA and CDR2 is YSLEER. CDR3 DNA: TGCGCCAGCAGCCAAGCAGCAGGGGATGAAAACTATGGCTACACCTTC. Amino acids: CASSQAAGDENYGYTF.

The chain couples TRBV7-9 to TRBJ2-1, with D hard to call. CDR3 length: 12 amino acids. Between the trimmed V and J ends, which lost 1 base and 5 bases, there was a span of 3 bases. Germline loops: CDR1 SEHNR, CDR2 FQNEAQ (reference sequence). The CDR3 sequence: CASSLDDNEQFF. In nucleotides, the CDR3 is TGTGCCAGCAGCTTAGACGACAATGAGCAGTTCTTC.

This clone was observed a single time. The chain combines TRBV18 with TRBJ1-5; D call uncertain. Trimming shortened V by 8 bases and J by 0 bases, and 8 bases separated the two germline ends. Germline CDR1 KGHSH, CDR2 LQKENI. This CDR3 has 13 amino acids. The chain's CDR3 is CASTTNSNQPQHF. CDR3 coding DNA: TGTGCCAGCACAACTAATAGCAATCAGCCCCAGCATTTT.

The chain joins TRBV7-2 to TRBJ2-5; D not certain. Germline V gene data show CDR1 as SGHTA and CDR2 as FQGNSA. CDR3 length: 14 amino acids. Trimming stripped 0 bases from V and 3 bases from J, with 8 bases between. The CDR3 DNA reads as TGTGCCAGCAGCTTAGCGGCCCTGAAAGAGACCCAGTACTTC. It is translated as CASSLAALKETQYF.